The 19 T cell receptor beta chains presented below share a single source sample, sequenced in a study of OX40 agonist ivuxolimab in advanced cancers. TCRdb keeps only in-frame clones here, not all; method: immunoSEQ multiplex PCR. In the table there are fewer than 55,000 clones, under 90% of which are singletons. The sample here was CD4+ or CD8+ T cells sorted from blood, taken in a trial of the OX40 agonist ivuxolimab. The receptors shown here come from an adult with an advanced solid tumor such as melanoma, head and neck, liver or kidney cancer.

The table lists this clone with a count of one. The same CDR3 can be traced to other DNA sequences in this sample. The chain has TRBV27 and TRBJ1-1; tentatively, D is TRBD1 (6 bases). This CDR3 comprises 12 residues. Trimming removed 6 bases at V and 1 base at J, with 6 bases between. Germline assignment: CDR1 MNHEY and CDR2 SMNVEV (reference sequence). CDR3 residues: CASRTGNTEAFF. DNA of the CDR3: TGTGCCAGCAGGACAGGGAACACTGAAGCTTTCTTT.

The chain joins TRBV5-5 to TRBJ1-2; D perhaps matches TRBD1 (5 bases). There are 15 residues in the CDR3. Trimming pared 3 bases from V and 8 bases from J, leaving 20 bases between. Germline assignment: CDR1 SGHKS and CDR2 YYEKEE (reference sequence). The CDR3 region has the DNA TGTGCCAGCAGCTACCAATCCGGGGCTTGGGACGGCTACACCTTC. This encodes CASSYQSGAWDGYTF.

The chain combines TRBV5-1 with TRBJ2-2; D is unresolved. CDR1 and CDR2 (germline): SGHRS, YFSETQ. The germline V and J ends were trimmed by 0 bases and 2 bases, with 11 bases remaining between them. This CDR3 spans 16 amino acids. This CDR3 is CASSLDLSKNTGELFF. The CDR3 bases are TGCGCCAGCAGCTTGGATCTCAGCAAAAACACCGGGGAGCTGTTTTTT.

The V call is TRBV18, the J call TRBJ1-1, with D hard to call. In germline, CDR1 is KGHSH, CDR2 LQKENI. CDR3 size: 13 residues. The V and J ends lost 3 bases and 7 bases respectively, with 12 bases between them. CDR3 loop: CASSPGSSLEAFF. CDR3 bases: TGTGCCAGCTCACCCGGGTCAAGTCTTGAAGCTTTCTTT.

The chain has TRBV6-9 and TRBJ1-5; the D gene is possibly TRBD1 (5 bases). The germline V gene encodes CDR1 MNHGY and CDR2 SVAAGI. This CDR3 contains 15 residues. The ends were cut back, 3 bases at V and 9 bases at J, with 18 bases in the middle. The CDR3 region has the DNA TGTGCCAGCAGTTACGGGACGGAAGAATCGTGGCCCCAGCATTTT. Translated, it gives CASSYGTEESWPQHF.

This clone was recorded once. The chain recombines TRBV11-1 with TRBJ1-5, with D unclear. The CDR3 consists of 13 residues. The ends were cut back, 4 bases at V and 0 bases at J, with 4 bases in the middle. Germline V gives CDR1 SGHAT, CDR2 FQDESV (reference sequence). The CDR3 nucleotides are TGTGCCAGCAGCTCCTTTAGCAATCAGCCCCAGCATTTT. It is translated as CASSSFSNQPQHF.

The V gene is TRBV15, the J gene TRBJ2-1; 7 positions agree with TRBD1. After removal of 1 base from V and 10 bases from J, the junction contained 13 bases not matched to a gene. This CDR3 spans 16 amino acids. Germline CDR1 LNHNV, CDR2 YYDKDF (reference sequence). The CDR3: CATSRARQGALKEQFF. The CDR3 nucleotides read TGTGCCACCAGCAGAGCCCGACAGGGAGCTTTGAAGGAGCAGTTCTTC.

CDR3 amino acids: CASRVFITGGPSNYGYTF. The CDR3 DNA reads as TGTGCCAGCAGGGTTTTCATCACAGGGGGCCCCTCTAACTATGGCTACACCTTC. J is TRBJ1-2 and V is TRBV27; 9 positions agree with TRBD1. The CDR3 spans 18 residues. CDR1 and CDR2 (germline): MNHEY, SMNVEV (reference sequence). J gave up 0 bases and V 6 bases, and 14 bases lay outside the gene matches.

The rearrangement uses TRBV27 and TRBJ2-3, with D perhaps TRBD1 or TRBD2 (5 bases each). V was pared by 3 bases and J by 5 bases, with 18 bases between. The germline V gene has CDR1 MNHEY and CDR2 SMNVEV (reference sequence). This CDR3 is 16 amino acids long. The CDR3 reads CASSFITGRLGDTQYF. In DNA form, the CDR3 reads TGTGCCAGCAGTTTCATAACGGGACGCTTGGGAGATACGCAGTATTTT.

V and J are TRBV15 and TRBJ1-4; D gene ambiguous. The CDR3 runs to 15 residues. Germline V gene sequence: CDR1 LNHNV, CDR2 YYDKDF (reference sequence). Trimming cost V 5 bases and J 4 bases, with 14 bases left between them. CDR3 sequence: CATSQNYGVNEKLFF. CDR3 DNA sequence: TGTGCCACCAGCCAAAACTACGGGGTTAATGAAAAACTGTTTTTT.

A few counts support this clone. CDR3 amino acids: CASSVTHRVPYEQYV. CDR3 DNA sequence: TGCGCCAGCAGCGTTACTCACAGGGTTCCCTACGAGCAGTACGTC. The rearrangement joins TRBV5-1 to TRBJ2-7, with D perhaps TRBD1 (6 bases). The CDR3 is 15 residues long. Looked up from germline, CDR1 is SGHRS and CDR2 is YFSETQ. V lost 4 bases, J lost 2 bases, and 16 bases lay in between.

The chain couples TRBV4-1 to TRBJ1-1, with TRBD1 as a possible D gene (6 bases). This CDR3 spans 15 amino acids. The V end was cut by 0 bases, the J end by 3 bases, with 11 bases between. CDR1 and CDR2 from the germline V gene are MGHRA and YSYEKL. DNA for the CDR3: TGCGCCAGCAGCCAAGAAACAGGGTTGGACACTGAAGCTTTCTTT. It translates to CASSQETGLDTEAFF.

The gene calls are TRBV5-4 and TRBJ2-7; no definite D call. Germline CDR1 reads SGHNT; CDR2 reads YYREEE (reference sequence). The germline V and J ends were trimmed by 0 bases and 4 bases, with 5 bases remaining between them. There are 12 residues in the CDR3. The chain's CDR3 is CASSLDKYEQYF. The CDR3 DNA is TGTGCCAGCAGCTTGGACAAGTACGAGCAGTACTTC.

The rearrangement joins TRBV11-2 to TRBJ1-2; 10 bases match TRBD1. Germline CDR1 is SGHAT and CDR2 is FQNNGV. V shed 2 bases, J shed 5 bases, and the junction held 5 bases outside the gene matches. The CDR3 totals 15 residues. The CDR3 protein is CASSLTGDRGYGYTF. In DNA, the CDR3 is TGTGCCAGCAGCTTAACCGGGGACAGGGGTTATGGCTACACCTTC.

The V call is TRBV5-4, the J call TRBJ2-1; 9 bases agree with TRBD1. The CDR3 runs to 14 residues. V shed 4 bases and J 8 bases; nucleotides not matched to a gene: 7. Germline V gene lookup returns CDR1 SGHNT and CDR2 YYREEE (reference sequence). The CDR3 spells CASSLRDREDEQFF. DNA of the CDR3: TGTGCCAGCAGCCTCCGGGACAGGGAAGATGAGCAGTTCTTC.

This CDR3 is CASSLERRSTDTQYF. CDR3 in DNA: TGTGCCAGCAGCTTGGAGCGGCGGTCCACAGATACGCAGTATTTT. The chain links TRBV5-4 to TRBJ2-3; a possible D gene is TRBD2 (5 bases). The CDR3 has 15 residues. V was clipped by 0 bases and J by 2 bases, with 10 bases between them. Germline V CDR1 and CDR2: SGHNT, YYREEE (reference sequence).

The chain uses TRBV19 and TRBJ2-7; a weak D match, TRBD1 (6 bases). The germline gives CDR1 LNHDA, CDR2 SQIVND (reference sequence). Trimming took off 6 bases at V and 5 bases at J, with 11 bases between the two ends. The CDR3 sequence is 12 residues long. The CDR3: CASSPWGHEQYF. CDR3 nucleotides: TGTGCCAGTAGCCCGTGGGGGCACGAGCAGTACTTC.

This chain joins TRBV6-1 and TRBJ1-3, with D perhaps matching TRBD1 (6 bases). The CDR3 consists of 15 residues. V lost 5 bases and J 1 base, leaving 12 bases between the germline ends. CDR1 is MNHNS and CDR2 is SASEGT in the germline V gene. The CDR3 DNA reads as TGTGCCAGCAGTCAGGGGTTGGGTTCTGGAAACACCATATATTTT. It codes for CASSQGLGSGNTIYF.

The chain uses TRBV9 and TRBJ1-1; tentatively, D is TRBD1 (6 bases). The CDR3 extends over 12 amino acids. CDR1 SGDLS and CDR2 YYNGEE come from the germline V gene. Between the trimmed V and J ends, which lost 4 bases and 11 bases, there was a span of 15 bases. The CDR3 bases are TGTGCCAGCAGCCAACGGGGGGGGCCGGCTTTCTTT. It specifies CASSQRGGPAFF.